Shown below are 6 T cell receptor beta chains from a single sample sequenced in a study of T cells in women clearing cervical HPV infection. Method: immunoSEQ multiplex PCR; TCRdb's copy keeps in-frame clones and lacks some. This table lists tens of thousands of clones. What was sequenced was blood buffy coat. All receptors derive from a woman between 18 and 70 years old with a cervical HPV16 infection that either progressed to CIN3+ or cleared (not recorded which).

Partial CDR3 DNA: TGTGCCAGTAGTACCTCCATTAACTATGGT. It encodes CASSTSINYG. The complete CDR3 reads CASSTSINYGQYF. The chain recombines TRBV19 with TRBJ2-4; no firm D call. Sequencing ends 3 residues short of the CDR3 end; the germline J gene provides the rest. CDR3 length: 13 amino acids. CDR1 and CDR2 (germline): LNHDA, SQIVND (reference sequence).

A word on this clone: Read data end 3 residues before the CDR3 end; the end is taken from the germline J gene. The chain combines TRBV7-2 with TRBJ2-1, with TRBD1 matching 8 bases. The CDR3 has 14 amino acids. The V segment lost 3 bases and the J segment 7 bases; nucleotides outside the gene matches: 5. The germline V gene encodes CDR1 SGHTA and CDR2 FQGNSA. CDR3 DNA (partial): TGTGCCAGCAGCTTCGGGACAGGCGGGAATGAG. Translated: CASSFGTGGNE. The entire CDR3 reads CASSFGTGGNEQFF.

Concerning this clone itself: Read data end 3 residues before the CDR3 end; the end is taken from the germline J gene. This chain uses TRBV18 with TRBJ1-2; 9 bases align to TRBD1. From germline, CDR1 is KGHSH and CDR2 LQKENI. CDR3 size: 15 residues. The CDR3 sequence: CASSPPGQGRGGYTF. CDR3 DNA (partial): TGTGCCAGCTCACCGCCGGGACAGGGACGGGGAGGC.

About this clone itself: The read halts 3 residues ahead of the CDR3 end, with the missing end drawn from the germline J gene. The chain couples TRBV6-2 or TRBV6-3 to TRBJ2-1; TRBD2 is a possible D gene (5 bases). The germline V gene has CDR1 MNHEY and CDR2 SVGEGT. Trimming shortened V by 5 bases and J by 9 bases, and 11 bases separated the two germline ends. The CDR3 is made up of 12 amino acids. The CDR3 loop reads CASSPAGGEQFF. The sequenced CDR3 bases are TGTGCCAGCAGTCCCGCGGGTGGTGAG.

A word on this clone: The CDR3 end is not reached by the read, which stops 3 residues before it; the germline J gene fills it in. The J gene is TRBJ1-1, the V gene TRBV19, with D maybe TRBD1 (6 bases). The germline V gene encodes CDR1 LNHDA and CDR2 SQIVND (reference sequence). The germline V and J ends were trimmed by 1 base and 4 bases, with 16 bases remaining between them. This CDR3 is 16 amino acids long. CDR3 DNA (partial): TGTGCCAGTAGTATAGTTGGGGGCAGGGGCAGCACTGAA. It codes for CASSIVGGRGSTE. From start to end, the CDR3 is CASSIVGGRGSTEAFF.

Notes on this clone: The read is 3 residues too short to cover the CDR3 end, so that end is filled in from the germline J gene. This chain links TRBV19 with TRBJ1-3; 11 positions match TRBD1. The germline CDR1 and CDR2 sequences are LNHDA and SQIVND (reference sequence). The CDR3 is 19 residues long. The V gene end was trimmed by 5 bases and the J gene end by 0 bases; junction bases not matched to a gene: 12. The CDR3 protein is CASSPLPGQGVGSGNTIYF. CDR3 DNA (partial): TGTGCCAGTAGTCCCTTACCGGGACAGGGGGTCGGCTCTGGAAACACC.